Following are 5 T cell receptor beta chains from one sample sequenced in a study of CD8 T cells in Susac syndrome. The authors reverse transcribed about 0.5 to 1 ug RNA with random hexamers. A single record per CDR3 protein comes from TCRdb applying MiXCR to the immunoSEQ multiplex PCR reads. The profile covers under 200,000 distinct CDR3 sequences, with 75% to 95% appearing a single time and 0.085% to 0.1% taken by the ten largest. What was sequenced was CD4+ T cells from PBMCs. Receptors originate from a human donor with Susac syndrome.

This chain links TRBV29-1 with TRBJ1-3, with D maybe TRBD1 (5 bases). Trimming took off 0 bases at V and 2 bases at J, with 11 bases between the two ends. CDR3 length equals 15 residues. Germline CDR1 and CDR2: SQVTM and ANQGSEA. DNA for the CDR3: TGCAGCGTTGAAGAAGGGGCCTCGGCTGGAAACACCATATATTTT. It codes for CSVEEGASAGNTIYF.

The rearrangement joins TRBV7-9 to TRBJ1-1; 7 bases line up with TRBD1. The CDR3 is 14 residues long. With 5 bases clipped from V and 4 bases from J, the junction kept 7 bases outside the gene matches. Germline V gives CDR1 SEHNR, CDR2 FQNEAQ (reference sequence). CDR3 DNA sequence: TGTGCCAGCAGCCAGAGACAGGGCCCCACTGAAGCTTTCTTT. As protein: CASSQRQGPTEAFF.

The genes are TRBV27 and TRBJ2-1; unclear D gene. Germline assignment: CDR1 MNHEY and CDR2 SMNVEV (reference sequence). V lost 3 bases and J 8 bases, leaving 5 bases between the germline ends. The CDR3 covers 11 residues. CDR3 loop: CASSFRDEQFF. The CDR3 DNA reads as TGTGCCAGCAGTTTTCGGGATGAGCAGTTCTTC.

This clonotype was recorded once. The V call is TRBV20-1, the J call TRBJ2-6; D remains ambiguous. Trimming left V 6 bases short and J 1 base short, with 10 bases between. CDR1 DFQATT and CDR2 SNEGSKA come from the germline V gene (reference sequence). The CDR3 has 14 amino acids. CDR3 region: CSAHTESGANVLTF. CDR3 coding DNA: TGCAGTGCCCACACAGAGTCTGGGGCCAACGTCCTGACTTTC.

The chain is built from TRBV12-3 or TRBV12-4 and TRBJ2-1, with 7 positions matching TRBD2. The CDR3 contains 14 residues. V lost 7 bases and J lost 2; bases outside the gene matches: 5. DNA of the CDR3: TGTGCCAGCACCCCAAGCGGGACCTACAATGAGCAGTTCTTC. As protein: CASTPSGTYNEQFF.